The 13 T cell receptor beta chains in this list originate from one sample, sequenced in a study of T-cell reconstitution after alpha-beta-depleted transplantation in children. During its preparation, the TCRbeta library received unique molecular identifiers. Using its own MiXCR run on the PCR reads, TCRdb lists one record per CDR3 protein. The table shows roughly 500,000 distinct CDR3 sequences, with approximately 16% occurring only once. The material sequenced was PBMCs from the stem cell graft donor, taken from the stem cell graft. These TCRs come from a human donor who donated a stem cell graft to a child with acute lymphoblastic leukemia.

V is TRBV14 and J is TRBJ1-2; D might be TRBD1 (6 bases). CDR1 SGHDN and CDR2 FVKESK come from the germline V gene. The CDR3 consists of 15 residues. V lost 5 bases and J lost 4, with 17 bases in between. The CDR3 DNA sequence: TGTGCCAGCAGCTCAGCTCGGGGGCTGGGCTATGGCTACACCTTC. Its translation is CASSSARGLGYGYTF.

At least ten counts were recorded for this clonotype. The CDR3 protein is CSAIPGSEPYEQYF. The CDR3 DNA reads TGCAGTGCTATCCCCGGATCTGAGCCCTACGAGCAGTACTTC. The genes are TRBV20-1 and TRBJ2-7; no reliable D call. CDR1 and CDR2 (germline): DFQATT, SNEGSKA (reference sequence). Trimming shortened V by 4 bases and J by 2 bases, and 15 bases separated the two germline ends. The CDR3 has 14 amino acids.

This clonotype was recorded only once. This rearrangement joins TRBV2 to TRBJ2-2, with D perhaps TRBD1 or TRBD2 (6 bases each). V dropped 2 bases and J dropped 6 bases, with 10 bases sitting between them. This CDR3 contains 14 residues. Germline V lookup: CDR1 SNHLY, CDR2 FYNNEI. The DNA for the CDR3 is TGTGCCAGCAGTGAACCGGGGGCGGCCGGGGAGCTGTTTTTT. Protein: CASSEPGAAGELFF. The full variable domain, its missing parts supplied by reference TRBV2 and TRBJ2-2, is EPEVTQTPSHQVTQMGQEVILRCVPISNHLYFYWYRQILGQKVEFLVSFYNNEISEKSEIFDDQFSVERPDGSNFTLKIRSTKLEDSAMYFCASSEPGAAGELFFGEGSRLTVL.

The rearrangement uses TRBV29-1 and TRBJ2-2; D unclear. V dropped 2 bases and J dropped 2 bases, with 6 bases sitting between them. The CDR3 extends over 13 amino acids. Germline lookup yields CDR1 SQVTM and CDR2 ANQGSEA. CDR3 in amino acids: CSVEQPNTGELFF. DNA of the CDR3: TGCAGCGTTGAACAGCCAAACACCGGGGAGCTGTTTTTT.

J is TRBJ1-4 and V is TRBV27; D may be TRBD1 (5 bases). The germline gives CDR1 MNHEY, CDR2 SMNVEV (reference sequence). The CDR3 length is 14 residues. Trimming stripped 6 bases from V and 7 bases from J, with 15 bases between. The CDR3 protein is CASRPGTAGEKLFF. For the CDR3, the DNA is TGTGCCAGCAGACCTGGGACTGCGGGTGAAAAACTGTTTTTT.

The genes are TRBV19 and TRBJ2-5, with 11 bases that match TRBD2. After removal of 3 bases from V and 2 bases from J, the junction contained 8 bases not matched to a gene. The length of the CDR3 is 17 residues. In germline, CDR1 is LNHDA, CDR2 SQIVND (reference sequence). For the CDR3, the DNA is TGTGCCAGTAGTATTAGTTGGACTAGCGGGCTACAAGAGACCCAGTACTTC. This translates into CASSISWTSGLQETQYF. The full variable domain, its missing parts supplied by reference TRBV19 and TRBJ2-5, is DGGITQSPKYLFRKEGQNVTLSCEQNLNHDAMYWYRQDPGQGLRLIYYSQIVNDFQKGDIAEGYSVSREKKESFPLTVTSAQKNPTAFYLCASSISWTSGLQETQYFGPGTRLLVL.

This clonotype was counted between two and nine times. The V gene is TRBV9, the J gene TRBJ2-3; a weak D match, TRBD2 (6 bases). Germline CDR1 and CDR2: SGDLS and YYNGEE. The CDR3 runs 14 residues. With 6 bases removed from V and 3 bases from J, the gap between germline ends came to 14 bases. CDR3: CASNQNRGTDTQYF. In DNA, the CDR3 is TGTGCCAGCAACCAAAACCGGGGGACAGATACGCAGTATTTT.

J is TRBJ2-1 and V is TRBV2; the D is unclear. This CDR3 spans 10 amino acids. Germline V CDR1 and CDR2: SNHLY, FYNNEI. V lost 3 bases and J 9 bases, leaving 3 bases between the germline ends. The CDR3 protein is CASSDLEQFF. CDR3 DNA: TGTGCCAGCAGTGATCTTGAGCAGTTCTTC.

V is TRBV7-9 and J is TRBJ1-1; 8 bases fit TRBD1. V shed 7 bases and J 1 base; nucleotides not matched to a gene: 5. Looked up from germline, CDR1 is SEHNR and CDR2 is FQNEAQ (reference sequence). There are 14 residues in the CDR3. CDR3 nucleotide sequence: TGTGCCAGCAACCTCGGGACAGGGAACACTGAAGCTTTCTTT. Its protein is CASNLGTGNTEAFF.

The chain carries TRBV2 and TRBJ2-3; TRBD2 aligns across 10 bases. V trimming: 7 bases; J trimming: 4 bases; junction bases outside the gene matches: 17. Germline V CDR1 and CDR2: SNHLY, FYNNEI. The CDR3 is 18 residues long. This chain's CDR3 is CASTATSGIETSPDTQYF. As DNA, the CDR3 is TGTGCCAGCACAGCAACTAGCGGGATCGAGACCTCCCCAGATACGCAGTATTTT.

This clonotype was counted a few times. CDR3 loop: CSARGTGVWGYTEAFF. CDR3 DNA: TGCAGTGCTAGAGGGACAGGGGTTTGGGGATACACTGAAGCTTTCTTT. The chain employs TRBV20-1 and TRBJ1-1, with TRBD1 identical over 9 bases. With 1 base clipped from V and 3 bases from J, the junction kept 9 bases outside the gene matches. CDR1 is DFQATT, CDR2 SNEGSKA, per germline (reference sequence). CDR3 length: 16 amino acids.

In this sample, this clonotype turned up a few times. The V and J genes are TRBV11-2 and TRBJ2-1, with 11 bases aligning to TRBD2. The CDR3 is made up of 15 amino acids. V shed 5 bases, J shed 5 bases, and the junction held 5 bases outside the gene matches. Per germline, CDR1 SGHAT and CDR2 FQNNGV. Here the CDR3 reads CASSGPGLADNEQFF. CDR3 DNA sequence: TGTGCCAGCAGCGGTCCGGGACTAGCGGACAATGAGCAGTTCTTC.

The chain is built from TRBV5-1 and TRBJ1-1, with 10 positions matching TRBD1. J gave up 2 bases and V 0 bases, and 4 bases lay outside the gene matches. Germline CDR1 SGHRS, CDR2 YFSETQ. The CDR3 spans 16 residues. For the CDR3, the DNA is TGCGCCAGCAGCTTGGTGACAGGGGGCAGAAACACTGAAGCTTTCTTT. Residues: CASSLVTGGRNTEAFF.